A selection of T cell receptor beta chains follows, all from one sample in a study of T cell responses to AZD1222 COVID-19 vaccine. The protocol was immunoSEQ multiplex PCR, while the TCRdb copy is restricted to in-frame clones and leaves out a portion. The data contain some 150,000 clones, about 86% of them seen just once; the ten biggest clones take up about 4.8%. This specimen consisted of peripheral blood, obtained 28 days after the second AZD1222 dose. The receptors shown here come from an adult who received the AZD1222 COVID-19 vaccine. The CDR3 runs from the conserved cysteine through the conserved F or W. A D gene is named only where the DNA matches it firmly. The size field is filled for only some rows; it gives once, few, many or a size class.

len	abundance	d_gene	j_gene	v_gene	CDR3nt	CDR3aa
15	NA	NA	TRBJ2-3	TRBV5-4	TGTGCCAGCAGCCATGGGGGCGGTTCCACAGATACGCAGTATTTT	CASSHGGGSTDTQYF
16	NA	NA	TRBJ2-2	TRBV7-2	TGTGCCAGCAGCTTAGTGGGCGGATTAAACACCGGGGAGCTGTTTTTT	CASSLVGGLNTGELFF
15	NA	TRBD1	TRBJ1-3	TRBV7-2	TGTGCCAGCCTACGGGGGACAGGCGAGGGAAACACCATATATTTT	CASLRGTGEGNTIYF
13	NA	NA	TRBJ1-1	TRBV3-1/TRBV3-2	TGTGCCAGCAGCCGGGCTCTGAACACTGAAGCTTTCTTT	CASSRALNTEAFF
14	NA	NA	TRBJ1-6	TRBV9	TGTGCCAGCAGCGTAGGGTTCTTTAATTCACCCCTCCACTTT	CASSVGFFNSPLHF
14	NA	TRBD2	TRBJ2-7	TRBV4-2	TGTGCCAGCACCGAGCGGGAGGGCCCCTACGAGCAGTACTTC	CASTEREGPYEQYF
15	NA	TRBD1	TRBJ1-1	TRBV19	TGTGCCAGTAGTATTCCGGACAGGGGGCTCACTGAAGCTTTCTTT	CASSIPDRGLTEAFF
17	NA	NA	TRBJ2-3	TRBV7-9	TGTGCCAGCAGCTTAGCGGGAGGCCCCTTCGGCACAGATACGCAGTATTTT	CASSLAGGPFGTDTQYF
15	NA	TRBD1	TRBJ1-2	TRBV4-1	TGCGCCAGCAGCCAAGAACGGGACAGGGGCCCTGGCTACACCTTC	CASSQERDRGPGYTF
10	NA	NA	TRBJ2-3	TRBV29-1	TGCAGCGCTAGCCAAGATACGCAGTATTTT	CSASQDTQYF
14	NA	NA	TRBJ1-6	TRBV2	TGTGCCAGCAGGGTAGGACAGATCAATTCACCCCTCCACTTT	CASRVGQINSPLHF
15	NA	NA	TRBJ2-7	TRBV9	TGTGCCAGCAGCGTAGCTTCCGATCCAGGCTACGAGCAGTACTTC	CASSVASDPGYEQYF
14	NA	TRBD2	TRBJ2-1	TRBV7-6	TGTGCCAGCAGCCCCCCGGGGAGGGAACGTGAGCAGTTCTTC	CASSPPGREREQFF
17	NA	NA	TRBJ1-6	TRBV4-1	TGCGCCAGCAGCCAAAGGGGGGACACGACCTATAATTCACCCCTCCACTTT	CASSQRGDTTYNSPLHF
16	NA	NA	TRBJ1-6	TRBV27	TGTGCCAGCAGTTCCCCTCTACAGGGAATGTATTCACCCCTCCACTTT	CASSSPLQGMYSPLHF
12	NA	NA	TRBJ2-4	TRBV29-1	TGCAGTTTCCGAGGTGGTGGGGACATTCAGTACTTC	CSFRGGGDIQYF
14	few	TRBD1	TRBJ1-4	TRBV29-1	TGCAGCGTTTCCTCGACAGGGTCAAGTGAAAAACTGTTTTTT	CSVSSTGSSEKLFF
14	NA	TRBD1	TRBJ1-1	TRBV18	TGTGCCAGCTCACCGGACAGGCGGGGAACTGAAGCTTTCTTT	CASSPDRRGTEAFF
13	NA	NA	TRBJ1-5	TRBV19	TGTGCCAGTATACCAGGTCGCAATCAGCCCCAGCATTTT	CASIPGRNQPQHF
18	NA	TRBD2	TRBJ2-5	TRBV3-1/TRBV3-2	TGTGCCAGCAGCCTTGAGGGGAGCGGGAGGGTGAGGCGAGAGACCCAGTACTTC	CASSLEGSGRVRRETQYF
14	NA	NA	TRBJ2-7	TRBV9	TGTGCCAGCAGCGAGTTGGCGGGGAACGGCGAGCAGTACTTC	CASSELAGNGEQYF
14	few	TRBD1	TRBJ1-1	TRBV19	TGTGCCAGTAGTTCCGGGACAGGGCGAACTGAAGCTTTCTTT	CASSSGTGRTEAFF
13	NA	NA	TRBJ2-7	TRBV6-5	TGTGCCAGCATAAAGAGGGGGGGCTACGAGCAGTACTTC	CASIKRGGYEQYF
12	NA	NA	TRBJ1-2	TRBV30	TGTGCCTGGAATCAGGGAAACTATGGCTACACCTTC	CAWNQGNYGYTF
14	NA	TRBD1	TRBJ1-2	TRBV11-2	TGTGCCAGCAGGTTCCGGGACAGGCTGCATGGCTACACCTTC	CASRFRDRLHGYTF
13	few	TRBD2	TRBJ2-7	TRBV27	TGTGCCAGCAGTTTATCGGGAGGGTACGAGCAGTACTTC	CASSLSGGYEQYF
15	once	NA	TRBJ1-4	TRBV6-6	TGTGCCAGCAGTCTCCCCGGGACTCAGGGGGAAAAACTGTTTTTT	CASSLPGTQGEKLFF
13	NA	NA	TRBJ2-3	TRBV7-9	TGTGCCAGCAGCCATCCGGGGGACTATACGCAGTATTTT	CASSHPGDYTQYF
13	NA	NA	TRBJ2-1	TRBV21-1	TGTGCCACTCGGGACAGGGGGCTAGATGAGCAGTTCTTC	CATRDRGLDEQFF
14	NA	NA	TRBJ2-2	TRBV2	TGTGCCAGCAGTGAATGGGTTACACCCGGGGAGCTGTTTTTT	CASSEWVTPGELFF
17	NA	NA	TRBJ2-4	TRBV4-1	TGCGCCAGCAGCCAAGATGTCGGAACTCAATACAAAAACATTCAGTACTTC	CASSQDVGTQYKNIQYF
14	once	NA	TRBJ1-1	TRBV27	TGTGCCAGCAGTTTGGGGTCCCTCGGGGGTGAAGCTTTCTTT	CASSLGSLGGEAFF
16	NA	NA	TRBJ1-6	TRBV7-8	TGTGCCAGCTCGGCGGGGGGTTTCAGTTCGGGATCACCCCTCCACTTT	CASSAGGFSSGSPLHF
13	NA	NA	TRBJ1-5	TRBV13	TGTGCCAGCAGCTTATTGGGGGCTCAGCCCCAGCATTTT	CASSLLGAQPQHF
21	NA	TRBD2	TRBJ2-1	TRBV3-1/TRBV3-2	TGTGCCAGCAGCCAAGATCGCCCCGCTAGCGGGAGGATCGGCGGCTACAATGAGCAGTTCTTC	CASSQDRPASGRIGGYNEQFF
14	NA	TRBD1	TRBJ2-1	TRBV5-5	TGTGCCAGCAGCTTTGGACAGGGGGACAATGAGCAGTTCTTC	CASSFGQGDNEQFF
15	NA	NA	TRBJ1-2	TRBV30	TGTGCCTACCGGGGGCAGCTCTACCCGGACTATGGCTACACCTTC	CAYRGQLYPDYGYTF
13	once	TRBD1	TRBJ2-1	TRBV11-2	TGTGCCAGCAGCTTAGGACCGGGACAGGGGGAATTCTTC	CASSLGPGQGEFF
13	NA	NA	TRBJ2-2	TRBV27	TGTGCCAGCAGTCCACTAGGGACCGGGGAGCTGTTTTTT	CASSPLGTGELFF
14	NA	NA	TRBJ1-1	TRBV5-8	TGTGCCAGCAGCCTACCCCGAAGCGGCACTGAAGCTTTCTTT	CASSLPRSGTEAFF
15	NA	NA	TRBJ2-5	TRBV6-5	TGTGCCAGCAAACCCCAAGCAACCCTCAAAGAGACCCAGTACTTC	CASKPQATLKETQYF
13	once	NA	TRBJ1-6	TRBV12-3/TRBV12-4	TGTGCCAGCAGTAGACAGGTGCGTTCACCCCTCCACTTT	CASSRQVRSPLHF
15	NA	TRBD1	TRBJ1-1	TRBV28	TGTGCCAGCAGTTTATATCAGGGGGCGCGGGGTGAAGCTTTCTTT	CASSLYQGARGEAFF
13	NA	NA	TRBJ1-1	TRBV4-1	TGCGCCAGCAGCCCCCGGGTGAACACTGAAGCTTTCTTT	CASSPRVNTEAFF
13	once	TRBD2	TRBJ2-5	TRBV6-5	TGTGCCAGCAGCGCGGGGGGGGCAGAGACCCAGTACTTC	CASSAGGAETQYF
16	NA	NA	TRBJ1-2	TRBV9	TGTGCCAGCAGCGTTGTGGCCGGATCCATTAACTATGGCTACACCTTC	CASSVVAGSINYGYTF
12	NA	NA	TRBJ2-1	TRBV18	TGTGCCAGTACGGGGTTACGTAATGAGCAGTTCTTC	CASTGLRNEQFF
13	many	TRBD1	TRBJ1-2	TRBV2	TGTGCCAGCAATATTGGGACAGGGCACGGCTACACCTTC	CASNIGTGHGYTF
15	NA	TRBD2	TRBJ2-1	TRBV7-6	TGTGCCAGCAGCTTAGCGGGAGGGCCTTACAATGAGCAGTTCTTC	CASSLAGGPYNEQFF
18	NA	TRBD1	TRBJ1-6	TRBV5-1	TGCGCCAGCAGCTCCATCCTCGGGACAGGAGGCTATAATTCACCCCTCCACTTT	CASSSILGTGGYNSPLHF
14	NA	NA	TRBJ2-7	TRBV10-3	TGTGCCAGCAAAGTACAGGGAGGGTCCTACGAGCAGTACTTC	CASKVQGGSYEQYF
14	NA	TRBD1	TRBJ2-7	TRBV19	TGTGCCAGTAGTGTCCGGGACAGCCTTTACGAGCAGTACTTC	CASSVRDSLYEQYF